The present TCR beta chain was sequenced within a study of T-cell memory formation after mild COVID-19 (dated by TCRdb to about 2021). Study-level background: Most TCR sequence clusters were specific to one of the two donors. Longitudinal TCRalpha and TCRbeta repertoire sequencing tracked T-cell clones expanding and contracting after mild COVID-19 in a couple of donors. The cohort comprised two young, previously healthy adult volunteers, one female and one male. The paper as a whole reports these results and caveats: The second-wave clones that peaked on day 37 were not confirmed to be SARS-CoV-2 specific. Contracting CD4+ clones were found mainly in CM and EM memory subsets, while CD8+ clones were enriched in EMRA. Only a couple of mild cases were covered by the study, and larger cohorts that include severe cases with pre-infection samples were considered necessary. Clones contracting from day 15 to 85 had balanced CD4/CD8 phenotypes, while a second wave expanding from day 15 to 37 was biased towards CD4+. Some responding clones were found in pre-infection memory, which suggests that pre-existing cross-reactive memory T cells took part in the SARS-CoV-2 response.

CDR1 and CDR2, looked up from the germline V gene, are LGHNA and YSLEER. The germline V and J ends show losses of 1 base and 7 bases respectively, and no gene match explains 10 bases of the junction. Reading from cysteine to phenylalanine, the CDR3 counts 17 amino acids. The kept DNA is CDR3 alone, 51 bases in frame from the first base. The sequencer was an Illumina NovaSeq 6000. cDNA libraries for TCRalpha and TCRbeta were prepared by 5'RACE using constant-segment primers, with sample barcodes and unique molecular identifiers added. RNA was extracted from every sample with Trizol reagent. Amplification of the libraries took two PCR steps, and the second step added a second sample barcode plus Illumina TruSeq adapters. The libraries were sequenced on an Illumina NovaSeq using 2 x 150 bp paired-end reads. On the study's bioinformatics: With migec v1.2.7, reads were demultiplexed and then collapsed into UMI-guided consensus sequences. Using mixcr v2.1.11, UMI consensuses were aligned to TRA and TRB V and J templates and then assembled into clonotypes. Clonotypes were classified as expanded or contracted when called significant by both edgeR and NoisET, with noise models trained on biological replicates. For edgeR calls, the thresholds were a false discovery rate-adjusted p below 0.01 and a log2 fold-change of 1. As an exploratory analysis of dynamics, max-normalized trajectories of the 1000 most abundant clonotypes were examined with PCA combined with hierarchical clustering. Separately sequenced CD4+ and CD8+ repertoires were used to assign a CD4 or CD8 phenotype to each responding clone. TCRdb itself trimmed the public reads at Q25 with fastp, ran MiXCR and retained productive beta chains. All rows with the same CDR3 protein become a single entry with the most common DNA and genes. The V and J calls were determined by TCRdb, not by the authors. The sample data list under 300,000 distinct CDR3 sequences, and around 15% of these were observed just once. Approximately 3.5% of the sample belongs to the ten largest clones.

Note on this clonotype: The antigen this receptor binds is unknown. No clone much larger than this one lies a single base away; base qualities are absent.

Ficoll-Paque density gradient centrifugation was the method used to isolate PBMCs. What was sequenced was PBMCs or a T cell subset sorted from them (not recorded which). This clonotype was obtained from a man aged 18 to 35 who had mild COVID-19 (a few samples of this study predate the infection). The sample titles of this study are shuffled in the database, so cell type and time point are left out; the donor was told from shared clones. The sequence is built from TRBV4-3 and TRBJ2-1; TRBD2 agrees with 10 junctional bases. The nucleotide sequence is TGCGCCAGCAGCCAAGTGTCCGGAGGACTAGCGGTGAATGAGCAGTTCTTC. This gives the protein CASSQVSGGLAVNEQFF.